This TCR beta chain stems from a study of blood T cell repertoires in COVID-19. Some clones are missing from TCRdb's copy, which holds only in-frame ones; the method was immunoSEQ multiplex PCR. The sample includes roughly 250,000 clones, 80% to 90% of them seen just once. This clonotype was sampled from a man in his forties with acute or convalescent COVID-19. The sample was peripheral blood.

This chain's CDR3 is CASSLGQGLSGYTF. Written as DNA, the CDR3 is TGTGCCAGCAGTCTTGGACAGGGTTTGTCTGGCTACACCTTC. The gene calls are TRBV28 and TRBJ1-2; 8 bases agree with TRBD1. CDR1 and CDR2 from the germline V gene are MDHEN and SYDVKM. This CDR3 spans 14 amino acids. V was clipped by 5 bases and J by 7 bases; unmatched bases: 9.